This T cell receptor (beta chain) appears in the sequencing data of a study of vaccination and CD4 T cells after COVID-19. Background on the study: Control cultures, each given a CEFX pool, an HIV-1 Nef pool, or no peptide, were included. Study observations and caveats: 304 of 307 vaccine-specific clones from convalescent patients were spike mono-reactive.

This clonotype was recorded a few times. The antigen remains unidentified. Sample treatment: roughly ten-day PBMC culture with coronavirus spike peptide pools or control peptides (ViraFEST assay). The authors swapped half the medium for fresh IL-2 medium on days 3 and 7. The Oncomine TCR Beta short-read assay was applied to DNA of cultured CD4+ T cells. One entry per CDR3 protein results from TCRdb running MiXCR on the PCR reads. The sample includes some 25,000 distinct CDR3 sequences, 55% to 70% seen only once; the top ten take under 6.5%. V lost 1 base and J lost 7, with 11 bases in between. Germline values: CDR1 MNHEY, CDR2 SVGEGT. CDR3 length: 15 amino acids.

The chain has TRBV6-2 or TRBV6-3 and TRBJ1-6; maybe TRBD1 (5 bases). The TCR originated in a human donor who had recovered from COVID-19. The source material was CD4+ T cells from blood, cultured in vitro. The chain's CDR3 is CASSYWGQANSPLHF. The CDR3 DNA reads TGTGCCAGCAGTTACTGGGGCCAGGCGAATTCACCCCTCCACTTT.